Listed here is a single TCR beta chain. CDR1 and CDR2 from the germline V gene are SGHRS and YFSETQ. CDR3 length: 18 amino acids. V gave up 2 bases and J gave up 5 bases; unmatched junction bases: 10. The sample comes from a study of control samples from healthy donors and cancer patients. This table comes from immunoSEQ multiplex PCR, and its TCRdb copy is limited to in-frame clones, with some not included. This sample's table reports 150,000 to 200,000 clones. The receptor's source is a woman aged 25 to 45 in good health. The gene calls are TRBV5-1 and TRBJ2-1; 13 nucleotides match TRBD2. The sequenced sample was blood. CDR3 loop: CASSLLAGGPGLNNEQFF. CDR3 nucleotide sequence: TGCGCCAGCAGCTTACTAGCGGGGGGGCCTGGGCTAAACAATGAGCAGTTCTTC.